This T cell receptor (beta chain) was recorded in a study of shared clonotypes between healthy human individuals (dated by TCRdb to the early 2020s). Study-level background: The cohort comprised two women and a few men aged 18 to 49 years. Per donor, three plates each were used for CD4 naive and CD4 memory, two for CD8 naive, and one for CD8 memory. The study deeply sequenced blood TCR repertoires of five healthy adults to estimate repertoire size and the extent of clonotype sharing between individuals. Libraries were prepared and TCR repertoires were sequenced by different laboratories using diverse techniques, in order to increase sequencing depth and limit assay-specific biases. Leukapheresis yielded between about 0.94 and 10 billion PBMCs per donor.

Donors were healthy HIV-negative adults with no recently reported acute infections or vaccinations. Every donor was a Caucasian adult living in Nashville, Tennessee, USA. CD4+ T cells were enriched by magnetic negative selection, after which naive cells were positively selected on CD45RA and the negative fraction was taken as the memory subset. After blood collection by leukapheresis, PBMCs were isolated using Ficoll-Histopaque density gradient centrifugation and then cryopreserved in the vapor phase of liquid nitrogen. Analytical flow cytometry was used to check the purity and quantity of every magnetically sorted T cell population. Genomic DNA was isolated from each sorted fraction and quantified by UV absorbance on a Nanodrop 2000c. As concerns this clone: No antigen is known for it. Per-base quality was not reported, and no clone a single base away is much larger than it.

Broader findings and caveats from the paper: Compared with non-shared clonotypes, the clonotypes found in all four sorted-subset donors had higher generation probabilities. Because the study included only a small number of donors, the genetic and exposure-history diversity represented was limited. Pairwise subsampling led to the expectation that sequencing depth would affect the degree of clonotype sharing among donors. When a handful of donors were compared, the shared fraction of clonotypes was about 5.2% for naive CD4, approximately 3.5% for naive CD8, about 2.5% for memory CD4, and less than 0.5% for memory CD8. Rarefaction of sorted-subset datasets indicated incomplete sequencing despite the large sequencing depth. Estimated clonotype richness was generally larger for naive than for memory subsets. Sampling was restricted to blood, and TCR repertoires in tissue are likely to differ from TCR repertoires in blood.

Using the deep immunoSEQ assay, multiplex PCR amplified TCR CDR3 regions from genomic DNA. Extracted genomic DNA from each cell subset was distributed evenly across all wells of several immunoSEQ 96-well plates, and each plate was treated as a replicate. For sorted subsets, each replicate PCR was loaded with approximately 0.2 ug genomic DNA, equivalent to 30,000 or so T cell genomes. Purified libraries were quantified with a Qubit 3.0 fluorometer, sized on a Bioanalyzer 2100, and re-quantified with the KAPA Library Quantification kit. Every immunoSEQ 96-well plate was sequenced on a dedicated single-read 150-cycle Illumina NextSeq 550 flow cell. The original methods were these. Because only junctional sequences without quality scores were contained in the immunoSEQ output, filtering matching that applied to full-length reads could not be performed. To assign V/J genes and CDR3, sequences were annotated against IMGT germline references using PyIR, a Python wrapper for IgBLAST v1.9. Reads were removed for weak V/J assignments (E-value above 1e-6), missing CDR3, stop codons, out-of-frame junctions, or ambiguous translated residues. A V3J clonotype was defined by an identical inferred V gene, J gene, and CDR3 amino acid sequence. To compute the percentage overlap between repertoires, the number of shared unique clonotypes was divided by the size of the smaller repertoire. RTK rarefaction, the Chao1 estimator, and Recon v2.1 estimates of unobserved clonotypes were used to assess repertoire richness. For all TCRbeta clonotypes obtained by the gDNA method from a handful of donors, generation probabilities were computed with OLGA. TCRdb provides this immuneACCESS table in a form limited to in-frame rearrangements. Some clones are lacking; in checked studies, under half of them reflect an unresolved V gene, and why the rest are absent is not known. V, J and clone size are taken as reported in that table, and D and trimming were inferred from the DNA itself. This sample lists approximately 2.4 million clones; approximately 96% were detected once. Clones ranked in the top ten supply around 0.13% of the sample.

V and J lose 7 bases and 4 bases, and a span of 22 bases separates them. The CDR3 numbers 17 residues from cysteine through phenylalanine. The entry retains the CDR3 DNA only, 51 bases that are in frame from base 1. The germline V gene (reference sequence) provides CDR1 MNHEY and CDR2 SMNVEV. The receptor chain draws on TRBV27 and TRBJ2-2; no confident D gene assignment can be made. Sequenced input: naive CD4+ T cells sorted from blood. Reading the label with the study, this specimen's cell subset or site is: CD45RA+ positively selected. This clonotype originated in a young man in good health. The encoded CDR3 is CASTPILPVGSTGELFF. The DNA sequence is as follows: TGTGCCAGCACCCCCATATTGCCAGTCGGGTCCACCGGGGAGCTGTTTTTT.